This T cell receptor (beta chain) was sequenced for a study of T-cell memory formation after mild COVID-19. As for the study in general: TCR clusters were largely donor specific. Study-wide results and limits: In second-wave clones peaking day 37, SARS-CoV-2 specificity remained unconfirmed. Mainly in CM and EM were contracting CD4+ clones; CD8+ were in EMRA.

TCRdb reprocessed the 5' RACE reads via MiXCR and lists one record per CDR3 protein. The sample consists of roughly 450,000 distinct CDR3 sequences, approximately 18% of them appearing once. Comment on this clonotype: The antigen is not known.

The clonotype was recovered from an adult woman who had mild COVID-19 (a few samples of this study predate the infection). Cell type and time point are not known. The sample taken for sequencing was PBMCs or a T cell subset sorted from them (not recorded which).

The CDR3 DNA reads as TGTGCCTGGAGTGTGTTGCTAGTCGGTAATGAGCAGTTCTTC. The encoded protein is CAWSVLLVGNEQFF. This rearrangement joins TRBV30 to TRBJ2-1; D ambiguous. From germline, CDR1 is GTSNPN and CDR2 SVGIG (reference sequence). This CDR3 comprises 14 residues. Trimming cost V 0 bases and J 7 bases, with 13 bases left between them.